Following are 14 T cell receptor beta chains from one sample sequenced in a study of blood T cells in healthy people across ages. A J-beta primer mix and a sample-barcoded 5' primer were used in a second PCR of about 6 to 12 cycles. Each CDR3 protein gets one entry after TCRdb re-called the 5' RACE reads with MiXCR. The sample has around 1,000,000 distinct CDR3 sequences; approximately 25% are singletons. These data were also filed under a second study, of T cells of mothers and their children.

The sequencing input was blood. The receptors here all came from a girl under 10 years old in good health.

The chain joins TRBV5-1 to TRBJ2-5; 8 bases match TRBD1. The J call could be wrong; TRBJ2-7 is a better fit for the DNA end. The CDR3 extends over 19 amino acids. Germline V CDR1 and CDR2: SGHRS, YFSETQ. The CDR3 region is CASSSQPGGQGPRAYEQYF. The DNA for the CDR3 is TGCGCCAGCAGCTCCCAACCCGGCGGACAGGGACCTAGAGCCTACGAGCAGTACTTC.

This clonotype was seen many times. The chain employs TRBV4-3 and TRBJ2-7; tentatively, D is TRBD2 (6 bases). The germline gives CDR1 LGHNA, CDR2 YSLEER. The CDR3 is 15 amino acids. Deletions cut 0 bases from V and 7 bases from J, with 16 bases between. The CDR3 here is CASSQDLRGDWEQYF. The CDR3 DNA reads as TGCGCCAGCAGCCAAGATCTCCGCGGGGACTGGGAGCAGTACTTC.

This chain connects TRBV11-2 to TRBJ1-6, with TRBD1 as a possible D gene (6 bases). Per germline, CDR1 SGHAT and CDR2 FQNNGV. V shed 3 bases and J shed 9 bases, with 9 bases lying between them. The CDR3 is made up of 13 amino acids. CDR3 amino acids: CASSFRGISPLHF. The CDR3 DNA reads TGTGCCAGCAGCTTCAGGGGAATTTCACCCCTCCACTTT.

This clonotype was seen a handful of times. V gene TRBV5-1 combines with J gene TRBJ2-1; TRBD2 is a possible D gene (5 bases). Germline lookup yields CDR1 SGHRS and CDR2 YFSETQ. The CDR3 runs to 11 residues. The CDR3 is CGVGDGITQFF. The DNA of the CDR3 is TGCGGGGTCGGTGACGGGATAACGCAGTTCTTC.

For this clonotype: At one boundary the junction diverges from the germline segment, which might be a read error. The chain combines TRBV20-1 with TRBJ1-1, with TRBD1 matching over 8 bases. The CDR3 contains 13 residues. CDR1 is DFQATT and CDR2 is SNEGSKA in the germline V gene (reference sequence). The DNA for the CDR3 is TGCAGTGCTATTCAGGGGGCTTCTACTGAAGCCTTCTTT. As protein: CSAIQGASTEAFF.

A few counts support this clonotype. V gene TRBV5-1 combines with J gene TRBJ1-3; D gene unclear. With 5 bases removed from V and 2 bases from J, the gap between germline ends came to 14 bases. The CDR3 is 15 amino acids. Germline CDR1 is SGHRS and CDR2 is YFSETQ. Written as DNA, the CDR3 is TGCGCCAGCAGTCTGGGATGGGGTACTGGAAACACCATATATTTT. It is translated as CASSLGWGTGNTIYF.

This clonotype was counted between two and nine times. One end of the junction fails to match germline, which may point to a read error. The chain links TRBV29-1 to TRBJ2-2; TRBD2 might be the D (5 bases). The CDR3 loop spans 13 amino acids. CDR1 SQVTM and CDR2 ANQGSEA come from the germline V gene. In DNA form, the CDR3 reads TGCAGCGTTGGCCTCTCGAACACCGGGGAGCTGCTTTTT. Translating gives CSVGLSNTGELLF.

This clonotype was seen only a few times. The chain is built from TRBV4-2 and TRBJ2-3, with a possible D match to TRBD2 (6 bases). Per germline, CDR1 LGHNA and CDR2 YNFKEQ. CDR3 length: 18 residues. The germline V and J ends were trimmed by 1 base and 6 bases, with 23 bases remaining between them. Written as DNA, the CDR3 is TGTGCCAGCAGCCAAGGGGGGGTCCTGACTCCCACATTGGATACGCAGTATTTT. This encodes CASSQGGVLTPTLDTQYF.

This clonotype occurred a few times. Here the CDR3 DNA reads TGTGCCAGCTCACCAGGAGTGGGCACAGATACGCAGTATTTT. Protein product: CASSPGVGTDTQYF. The chain has TRBV18 and TRBJ2-3; D gene unclear. The CDR3 extends over 14 amino acids. The V end lost 2 bases, the J end lost 1 base, and 7 bases lay between the germline ends. CDR1 is KGHSH, CDR2 LQKENI, per germline.

As concerns this clonotype: Compared with germline, one end of the junction differs, possibly owing to a read error. The V and J genes are TRBV15 and TRBJ2-3, with 9 bases identical to TRBD2. Germline lookup yields CDR1 LNHNV and CDR2 YYDKDF (reference sequence). The CDR3 has 13 residues. Here the CDR3 reads CATSPRASGINAF. CDR3 DNA sequence: TGTGCCACCAGCCCCCGGGCTAGCGGGATAAACGCGTTT.

The chain uses TRBV4-1 and TRBJ1-1; D not resolved. The V gene lost 0 bases and the J gene lost 8 bases, with 7 bases spanning the gap. Looked up from germline, CDR1 is MGHRA and CDR2 is YSYEKL. There are 12 residues in the CDR3. The CDR3 nucleotides read TGCGCCAGCAGCCAAGAAGGGTGGGAAGCTTTCTTT. It translates to CASSQEGWEAFF.

The chain links TRBV28 to TRBJ2-2, with 7 bases fitting TRBD2. The CDR3 totals 16 residues. Germline lookup yields CDR1 MDHEN and CDR2 SYDVKM. V trimming: 2 bases; J trimming: 5 bases; junction bases outside the gene matches: 8. CDR3 sequence (DNA): TGTGCCAGCAGTTTAGGGGCGGGGGTATCGACCGGGGAGCTGTTTTTT. Encoded protein: CASSLGAGVSTGELFF.

This clonotype was detected only a few times. A junction boundary mismatches the germline segment, possibly from a read error. The chain links TRBV6-2 or TRBV6-3 to TRBJ2-5; D is undetermined. The J call may be in error: the DNA end matches TRBJ2-7 better. Germline CDR1 MNHEY, CDR2 SVGEGT. The CDR3 extends over 12 amino acids. CDR3 DNA sequence: TGTACCAGCAGTTACCTCTTCTACGAGCAGTACTTC. It translates to CTSSYLFYEQYF.

The chain carries TRBV5-1 and TRBJ1-5; weak D call: TRBD1 (5 bases). Germline-derived CDR1 and CDR2 are SGHRS and YFSETQ. CDR3 length: 15 residues. V dropped 4 bases and J dropped 4 bases, with 15 bases sitting between them. CDR3 nucleotide sequence: TGCGCCAGCAGCCGGGGACCCCGGGAGAATCAGCCCCAGCATTTT. Residues: CASSRGPRENQPQHF.